The text below deals with one T cell receptor (beta chain). The source of the sample is a study of blood T cell repertoires in COVID-19. The overall study: There were acute and convalescent COVID-19 samples, and they came from the United States, Italy and Spain. T cells, B-cell-depleted T cells, or PBMCs supplied cDNA or gDNA.

This CDR3 is built from 23 residues. CDR1 is LNHDA and CDR2 is SQIVND in the germline V gene (reference sequence). Losses at the gene ends were 2 bases for V and 0 bases for J; bases not matched to a gene: 21. Authors' methods: Nucleated cell counts were estimated from reference gene primer amplification. Assay: immunoSEQ multiplex PCR; the TCRdb copy retains only in-frame clones and omits some. That table supplies the V and J calls and clone size; D and trimming were determined from the DNA. The sample has approximately 360,000 clones; almost 90% are singletons. The rearrangement uses TRBV19 and TRBJ1-6; 8 bases agree with TRBD1. Sequenced input: peripheral blood. The receptor was isolated from a man aged 18 to 30 with active or convalescent COVID-19. Here the CDR3 reads CASSITRPTGASRTSSYNSPLHF. The CDR3 DNA is TGTGCCAGTAGTATAACCCGCCCGACAGGGGCCTCGCGTACAAGCTCCTATAATTCACCCCTCCACTTT.